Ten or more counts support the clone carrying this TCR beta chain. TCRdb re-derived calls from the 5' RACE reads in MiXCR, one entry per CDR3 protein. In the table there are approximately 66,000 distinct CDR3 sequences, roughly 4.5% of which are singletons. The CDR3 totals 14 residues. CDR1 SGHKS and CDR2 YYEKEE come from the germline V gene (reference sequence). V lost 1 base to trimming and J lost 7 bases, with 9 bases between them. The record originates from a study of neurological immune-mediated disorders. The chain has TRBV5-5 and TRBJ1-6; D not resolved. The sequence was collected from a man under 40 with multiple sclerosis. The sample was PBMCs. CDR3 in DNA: TGTGCCAGCAGCTTGCAGGTGGGGAATTCACCCCTCCACTTT. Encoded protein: CASSLQVGNSPLHF.